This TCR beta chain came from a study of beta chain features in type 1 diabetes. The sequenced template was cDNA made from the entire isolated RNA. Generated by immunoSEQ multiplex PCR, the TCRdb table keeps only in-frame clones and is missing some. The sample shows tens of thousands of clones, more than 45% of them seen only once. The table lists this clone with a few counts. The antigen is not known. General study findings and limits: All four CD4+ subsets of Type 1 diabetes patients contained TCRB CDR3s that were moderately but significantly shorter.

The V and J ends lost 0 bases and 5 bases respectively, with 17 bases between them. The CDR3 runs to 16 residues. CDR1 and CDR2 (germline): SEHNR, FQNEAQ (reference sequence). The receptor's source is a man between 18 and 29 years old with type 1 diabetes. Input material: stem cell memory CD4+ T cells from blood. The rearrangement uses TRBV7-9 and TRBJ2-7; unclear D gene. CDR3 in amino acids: CASSLARSHRGDEQYF. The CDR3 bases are TGTGCCAGCAGCTTAGCGCGGTCCCATCGAGGAGACGAGCAGTACTTC.